This record looks at one TCR beta chain sequence and its context. The antigen remains undetermined. The assay was immunoSEQ multiplex PCR, and TCRdb's table has in-frame clones only and misses some. Of tens of thousands of clones listed, just over 90% are singletons. The CDR3 length is 15 residues. CDR1 is PRHDT, CDR2 FYEKMQ, per germline (reference sequence). Trimming cost V 2 bases and J 7 bases, with 14 bases left between them. This sample was included in a study of T cell responses to AZD1222 COVID-19 vaccine. Study-wide points: Baseline serostatus was positive in only a handful of AZD1222 recipients. Of spike-specific TCRs, nearly half reportedly target regions left unmutated in variants. Vaccine-related CD4 TCRs covered spike, predominating at 160-218 and 743-854.

This receptor was identified in an adult in good health. Here the sequenced sample was peripheral blood, taken on day 0 of MenACWY control vaccination. The V gene is TRBV13, the J gene TRBJ1-4; TRBD1 might be the D (5 bases). CDR3 amino acids: CASSLRGRGGEKLFF. DNA of the CDR3: TGTGCCAGCAGCTTAAGGGGAAGGGGAGGTGAAAAACTGTTTTTT.